This T cell receptor beta chain originates from a study of shared clonotypes between healthy human individuals. Findings and caveats of the study: Rarefaction analysis demonstrated incomplete sorted-subset sequencing notwithstanding large depth.

The CDR3 runs to 14 residues. Per the germline V gene, CDR1 is SGHTA and CDR2 is FQGNSA. Losses at the gene ends were 3 bases for V and 4 bases for J; bases not matched to a gene: 4. Comment on this clone: The antigen remains unidentified.

Cells designated naive CD8 were CD45RO-negative and were positively selected for CCR7, with terminally differentiated effector memory CD45RA+ cells excluded. Donors had no recently reported acute infections or vaccinations and were HIV-negative. The assay was carried out at the deep level. Each subset's genomic DNA was split evenly across several immunoSEQ plates. Here immunoSEQ multiplex PCR was the method, and the copy in TCRdb shows in-frame clones only, minus some. The sample includes about 2.1 million clones, approximately 94% of them seen just once. The genes are TRBV7-2 and TRBJ2-3; 7 bases line up with TRBD2. This TCR was sampled from a man aged 18 to 29 in good health. Some clones in this sample may be carry-over from other donors' samples. The sample consisted of naive CD8+ T cells from PBMCs. CDR3 DNA: TGTGCCAGCAGCTTCCAGCGGGACGCAGATACGCAGTATTTT. This translates into CASSFQRDADTQYF.